The rows below give T cell receptor beta chains drawn from one sample of a study of shared clonotypes between healthy human individuals. The repertoire was sequenced with immunoSEQ multiplex PCR; TCRdb's copy has only in-frame clones and lacks some. The sample lists about 110,000 clones, approximately 70% occurring once. Sequenced: memory CD8+ T cells sorted from blood. Receptors originate from a woman in her thirties in good health. Both conserved end residues are part of each CDR3. Fields, in order: J gene, clone size, V gene, D gene, CDR3 DNA, CDR3 protein. The D gene is left open where the match is weak. A row's size may be missing; if present it is once, few, many or a size class.

J gene: TRBJ2-3
clone size: once
V gene: TRBV5-1
D gene: -
CDR3 DNA: TGCGCCAGCAGCACACAACCACGGGAAGTCAAAGATACGCAGTATTTT
CDR3 protein: CASSTQPREVKDTQYF

J gene: TRBJ2-5
clone size: -
V gene: TRBV14
D gene: TRBD2
CDR3 DNA: TGTGCCAGCAGCCAAGATCGACTTTCCAGCGGGGTAGACGTAGGGACCCAGTACTTC
CDR3 protein: CASSQDRLSSGVDVGTQYF

J gene: TRBJ2-7
clone size: -
V gene: TRBV29-1
D gene: -
CDR3 DNA: TGCAGCGTTGTGGATGGGAGCAGGTCCTACGAGCAGTACTTC
CDR3 protein: CSVVDGSRSYEQYF

J gene: TRBJ1-3
clone size: few
V gene: TRBV5-6
D gene: -
CDR3 DNA: TGTGCCAGCAGCTGGGGACGAAGCTCTGGAAACACCATATATTTT
CDR3 protein: CASSWGRSSGNTIYF

J gene: TRBJ2-1
clone size: few
V gene: TRBV28
D gene: -
CDR3 DNA: TGTGCCAGCAGTTTTCTTTATACAGGGGCTAGCGGAAGCTACAATGAGCAGTTCTTC
CDR3 protein: CASSFLYTGASGSYNEQFF

J gene: TRBJ2-7
clone size: -
V gene: TRBV29-1
D gene: TRBD1
CDR3 DNA: TGCAGCGTTGAGACCGGACAGGGTCTGAAAGAGCAGTACTTC
CDR3 protein: CSVETGQGLKEQYF

J gene: TRBJ2-7
clone size: many
V gene: TRBV9
D gene: TRBD1
CDR3 DNA: TGTGCCAGCAGCCCCACTAGGACAGGGGAGCAGTACTTC
CDR3 protein: CASSPTRTGEQYF

J gene: TRBJ1-1
clone size: -
V gene: TRBV2
D gene: -
CDR3 DNA: TGTGCCAGCTATGGTTATGGCACTGAAGCTTTCTTT
CDR3 protein: CASYGYGTEAFF

J gene: TRBJ2-1
clone size: few
V gene: TRBV10-3
D gene: TRBD2
CDR3 DNA: TGTGCCATCAGTGAGTCGGAAGCTAGCGGGGACAACAATGAGCAGTTCTTC
CDR3 protein: CAISESEASGDNNEQFF

J gene: TRBJ2-7
clone size: -
V gene: TRBV7-9
D gene: -
CDR3 DNA: TGTGCCAGCAGCCAAGAAGGAGCGGAGGGGTACGAGCAGTACTTC
CDR3 protein: CASSQEGAEGYEQYF

J gene: TRBJ2-1
clone size: -
V gene: TRBV29-1
D gene: -
CDR3 DNA: TGCAGCGTTGAAGTTATGGTCAATGAGCAGTTCTTC
CDR3 protein: CSVEVMVNEQFF

J gene: TRBJ1-2
clone size: few
V gene: TRBV6-1
D gene: -
CDR3 DNA: TGTGCCAGCAGTGAATCCCGGGGTTTCTACGGCTACACCTTC
CDR3 protein: CASSESRGFYGYTF

J gene: TRBJ1-5
clone size: few
V gene: TRBV13
D gene: -
CDR3 DNA: TGTGCCAGCAGCTTAGGCCCAGCAGGCAATCAGCCCCAGCATTTT
CDR3 protein: CASSLGPAGNQPQHF

J gene: TRBJ2-2
clone size: few
V gene: TRBV6-1
D gene: TRBD2
CDR3 DNA: TGTGCCAGCAGTGAAACTAGCGGGAGCACCGGGGAGCTGTTTTTT
CDR3 protein: CASSETSGSTGELFF